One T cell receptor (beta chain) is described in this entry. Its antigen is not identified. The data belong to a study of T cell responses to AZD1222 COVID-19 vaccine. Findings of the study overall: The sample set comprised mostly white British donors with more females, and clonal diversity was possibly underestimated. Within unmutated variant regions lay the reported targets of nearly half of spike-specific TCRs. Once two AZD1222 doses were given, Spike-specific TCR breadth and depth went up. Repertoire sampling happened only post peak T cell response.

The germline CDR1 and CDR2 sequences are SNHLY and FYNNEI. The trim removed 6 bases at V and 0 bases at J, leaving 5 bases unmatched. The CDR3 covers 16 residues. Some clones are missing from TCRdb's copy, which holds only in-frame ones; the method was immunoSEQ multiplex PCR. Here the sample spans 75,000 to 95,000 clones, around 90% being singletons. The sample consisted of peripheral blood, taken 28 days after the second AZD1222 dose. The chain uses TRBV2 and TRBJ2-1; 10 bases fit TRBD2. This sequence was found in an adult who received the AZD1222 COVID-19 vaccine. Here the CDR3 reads CASSALAGVSYNEQFF. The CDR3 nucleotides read TGTGCCAGCAGCGCCCTAGCGGGAGTCTCCTACAATGAGCAGTTCTTC.